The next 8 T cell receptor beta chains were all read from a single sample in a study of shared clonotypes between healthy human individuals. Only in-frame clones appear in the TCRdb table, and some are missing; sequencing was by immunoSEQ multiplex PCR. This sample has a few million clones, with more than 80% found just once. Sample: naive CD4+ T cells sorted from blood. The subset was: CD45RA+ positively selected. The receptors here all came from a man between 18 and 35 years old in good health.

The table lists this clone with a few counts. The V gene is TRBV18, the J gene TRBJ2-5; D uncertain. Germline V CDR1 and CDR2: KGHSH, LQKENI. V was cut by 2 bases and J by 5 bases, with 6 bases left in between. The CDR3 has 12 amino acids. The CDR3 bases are TGTGCCAGCTCACCAGAGTCGGAGACCCAGTACTTC. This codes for CASSPESETQYF.

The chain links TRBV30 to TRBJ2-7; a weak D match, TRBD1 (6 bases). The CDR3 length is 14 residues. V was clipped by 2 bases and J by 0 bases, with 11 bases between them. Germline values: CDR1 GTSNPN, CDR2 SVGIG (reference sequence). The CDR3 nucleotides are TGTGCCTGGAGTCCAGGGGATAGCTCCTACGAGCAGTACTTC. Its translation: CAWSPGDSSYEQYF.

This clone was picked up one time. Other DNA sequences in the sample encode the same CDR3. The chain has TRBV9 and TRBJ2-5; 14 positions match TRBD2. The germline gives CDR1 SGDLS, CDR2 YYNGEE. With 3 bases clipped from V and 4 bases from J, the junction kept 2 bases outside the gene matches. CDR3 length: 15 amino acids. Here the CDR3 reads CASSAGLAGGETQYF. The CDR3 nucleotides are TGTGCCAGCAGCGCTGGACTAGCGGGAGGAGAGACCCAGTACTTC.

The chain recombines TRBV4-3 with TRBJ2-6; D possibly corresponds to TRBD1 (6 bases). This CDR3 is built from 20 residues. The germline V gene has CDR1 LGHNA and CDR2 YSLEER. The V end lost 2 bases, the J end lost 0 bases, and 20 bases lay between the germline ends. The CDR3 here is CASSQYVVLRGNSGANVLTF. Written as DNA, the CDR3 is TGCGCCAGCAGCCAATACGTCGTACTGAGGGGGAACTCTGGGGCCAACGTCCTGACTTTC.

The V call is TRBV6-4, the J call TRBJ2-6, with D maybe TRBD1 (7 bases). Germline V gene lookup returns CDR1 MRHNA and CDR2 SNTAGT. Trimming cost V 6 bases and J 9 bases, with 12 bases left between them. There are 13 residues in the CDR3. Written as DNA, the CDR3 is TGTGCCAGCAGGGGGGGACAGAGCAACGTCCTGACTTTC. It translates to CASRGGQSNVLTF.

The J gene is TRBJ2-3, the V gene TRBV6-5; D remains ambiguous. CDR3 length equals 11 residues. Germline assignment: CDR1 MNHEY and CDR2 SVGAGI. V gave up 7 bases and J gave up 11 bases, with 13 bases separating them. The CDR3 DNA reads TGTGCCAGCAATTGGGATACGGTGCAGTATTTT. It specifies CASNWDTVQYF.

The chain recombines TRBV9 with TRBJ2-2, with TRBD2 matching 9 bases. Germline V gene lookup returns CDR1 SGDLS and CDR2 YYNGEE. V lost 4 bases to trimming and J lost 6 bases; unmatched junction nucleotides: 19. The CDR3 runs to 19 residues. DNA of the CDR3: TGTGCCAGCAGCCCCCCTTCGGCGCGGGGGGGGTTCAGCGCCGGGGAGCTGTTTTTT. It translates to CASSPPSARGGFSAGELFF.

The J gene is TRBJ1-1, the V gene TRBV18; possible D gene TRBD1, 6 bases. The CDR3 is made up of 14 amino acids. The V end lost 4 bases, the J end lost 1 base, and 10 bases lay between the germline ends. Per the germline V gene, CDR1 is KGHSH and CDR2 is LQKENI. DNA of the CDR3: TGTGCCAGCTCACTCGGACAGAAGAACACTGAAGCTTTCTTT. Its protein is CASSLGQKNTEAFF.